The subject of this entry is one T cell receptor beta chain. Its antigen is not known. V lost 9 bases and J lost 1, with 13 bases in between. Per the germline V gene, CDR1 is LNHDA and CDR2 is SQIVND (reference sequence). The CDR3 extends over 14 amino acids. CD45RO-negative cells were positively selected for CCR7, leaving out terminally differentiated effector memory CD45RA+ cells. TCRdb's copy holds only in-frame clones and misses some; the assay was immunoSEQ multiplex PCR. The sample holds about 1,900,000 clones, less than 95% seen once. These data come from a study of shared clonotypes between healthy human individuals. Study-wide points: Relative to memory subsets, naive subsets generally showed larger estimated richness.

The sample was naive CD8+ T cells sorted from blood. V and J are TRBV19 and TRBJ1-5, with a tentative D call TRBD1 (5 bases). The sequence was collected from a man between 18 and 29 years old in good health. CDR3 loop: CASTGTWSNQPQHF. In nucleotides, the CDR3 is TGTGCCAGCACCGGGACTTGGAGCAATCAGCCCCAGCATTTT.